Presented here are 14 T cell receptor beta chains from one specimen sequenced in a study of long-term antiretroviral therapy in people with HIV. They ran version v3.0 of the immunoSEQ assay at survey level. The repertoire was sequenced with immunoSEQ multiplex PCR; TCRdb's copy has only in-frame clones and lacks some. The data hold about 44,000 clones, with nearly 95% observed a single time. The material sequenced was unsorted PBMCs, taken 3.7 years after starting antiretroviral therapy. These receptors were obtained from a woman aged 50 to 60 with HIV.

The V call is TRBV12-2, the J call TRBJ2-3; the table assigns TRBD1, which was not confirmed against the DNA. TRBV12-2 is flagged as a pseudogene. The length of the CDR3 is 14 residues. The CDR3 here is CASRPGTATDTQYF. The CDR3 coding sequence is TGTGCAAGTCGCCCGGGGACAGCCACAGATACGCAGTATTTT.

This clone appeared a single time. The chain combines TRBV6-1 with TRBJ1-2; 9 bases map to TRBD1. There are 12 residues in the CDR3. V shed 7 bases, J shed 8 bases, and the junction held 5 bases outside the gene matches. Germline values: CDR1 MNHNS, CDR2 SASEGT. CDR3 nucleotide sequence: TGTGCCAGCACACAGGGGGCGCGGGGCTACACCTTC. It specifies CASTQGARGYTF.

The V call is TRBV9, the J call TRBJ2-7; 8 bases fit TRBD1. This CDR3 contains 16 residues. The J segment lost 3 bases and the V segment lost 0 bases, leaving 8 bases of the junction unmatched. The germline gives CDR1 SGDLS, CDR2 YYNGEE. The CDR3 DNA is TGTGCCAGCAGCGTAGACCCAGGGACAGGCAGCTACGAGCAGTACTTC. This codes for CASSVDPGTGSYEQYF.

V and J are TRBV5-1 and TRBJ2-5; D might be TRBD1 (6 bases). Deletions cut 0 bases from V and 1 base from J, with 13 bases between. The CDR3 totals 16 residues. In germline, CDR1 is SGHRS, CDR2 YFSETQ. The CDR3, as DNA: TGCGCCAGCAGCTTGGTCCCAGGGGTGGGCCAAGAGACCCAGTACTTC. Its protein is CASSLVPGVGQETQYF.

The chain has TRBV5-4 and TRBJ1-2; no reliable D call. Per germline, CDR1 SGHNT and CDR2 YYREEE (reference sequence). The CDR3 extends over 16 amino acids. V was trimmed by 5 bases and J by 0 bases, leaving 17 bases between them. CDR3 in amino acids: CASSFRREVANYGYTF. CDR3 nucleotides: TGTGCCAGCAGTTTTCGACGGGAGGTAGCTAACTATGGCTACACCTTC.

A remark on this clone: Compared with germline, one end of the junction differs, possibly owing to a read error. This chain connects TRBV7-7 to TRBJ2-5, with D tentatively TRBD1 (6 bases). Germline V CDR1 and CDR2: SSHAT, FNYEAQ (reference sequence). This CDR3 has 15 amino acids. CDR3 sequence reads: CASSLSGTPQETQYF. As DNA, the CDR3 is TGTGCTAGCAGCTTATCAGGGACACCACAAGAGACCCAGTACTTC.

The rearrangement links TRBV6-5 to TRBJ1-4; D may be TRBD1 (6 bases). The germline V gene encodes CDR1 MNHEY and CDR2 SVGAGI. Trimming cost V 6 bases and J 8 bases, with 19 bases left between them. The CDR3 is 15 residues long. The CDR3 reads CASRKDSWWEEKLFF. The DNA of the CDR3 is TGTGCCAGCAGGAAGGACAGCTGGTGGGAGGAAAAACTGTTTTTT.

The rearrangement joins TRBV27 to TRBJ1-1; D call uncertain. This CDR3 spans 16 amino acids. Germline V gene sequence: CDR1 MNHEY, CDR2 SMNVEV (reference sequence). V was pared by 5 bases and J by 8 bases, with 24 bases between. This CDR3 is CASSPNKLSARMEAFF. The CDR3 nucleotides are TGTGCCAGCAGTCCAAATAAACTCAGCGCTAGAATGGAAGCTTTCTTT.

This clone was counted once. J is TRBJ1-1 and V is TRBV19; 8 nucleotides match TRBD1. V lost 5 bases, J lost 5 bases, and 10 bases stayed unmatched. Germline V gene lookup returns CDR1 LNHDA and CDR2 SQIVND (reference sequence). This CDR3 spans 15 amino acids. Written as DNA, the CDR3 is TGTGCCAGTAGTCCCCCGGACAGGGAGGGTACTGAAGCTTTCTTT. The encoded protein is CASSPPDREGTEAFF. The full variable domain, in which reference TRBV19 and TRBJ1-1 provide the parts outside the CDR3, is DGGITQSPKYLFRKEGQNVTLSCEQNLNHDAMYWYRQDPGQGLRLIYYSQIVNDFQKGDIAEGYSVSREKKESFPLTVTSAQKNPTAFYLCASSPPDREGTEAFFGQGTRLTVV.

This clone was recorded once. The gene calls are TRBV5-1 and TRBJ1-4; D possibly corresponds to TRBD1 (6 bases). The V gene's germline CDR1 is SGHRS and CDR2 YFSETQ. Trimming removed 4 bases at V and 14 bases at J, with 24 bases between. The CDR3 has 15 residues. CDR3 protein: CASSLSLGGGTRLFF. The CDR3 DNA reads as TGCGCCAGCAGCCTCAGCCTGGGGGGGGGCACCCGGCTGTTTTTT.

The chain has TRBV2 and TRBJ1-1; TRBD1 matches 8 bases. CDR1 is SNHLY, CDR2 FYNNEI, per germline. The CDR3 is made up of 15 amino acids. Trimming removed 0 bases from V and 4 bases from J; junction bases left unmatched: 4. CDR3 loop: CASSEAVTGVTEAFF. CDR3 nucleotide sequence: TGTGCCAGCAGTGAAGCCGTGACAGGGGTCACTGAAGCTTTCTTT.

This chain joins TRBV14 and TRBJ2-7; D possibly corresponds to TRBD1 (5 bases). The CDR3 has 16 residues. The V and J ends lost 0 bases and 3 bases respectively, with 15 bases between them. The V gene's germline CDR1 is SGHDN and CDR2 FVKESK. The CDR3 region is CASSQDRWGQYYEQYF. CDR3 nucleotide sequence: TGTGCCAGCAGCCAAGATCGCTGGGGCCAATACTACGAGCAGTACTTC. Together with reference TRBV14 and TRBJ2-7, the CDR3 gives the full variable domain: EAGVTQFPSHSVIEKGQTVTLRCDPISGHDNLYWYRRVMGKEIKFLLHFVKESKQDESGMPNNRFLAERTGGTYSTLKVQPAELEDSGVYFCASSQDRWGQYYEQYFGPGTRLTVT.

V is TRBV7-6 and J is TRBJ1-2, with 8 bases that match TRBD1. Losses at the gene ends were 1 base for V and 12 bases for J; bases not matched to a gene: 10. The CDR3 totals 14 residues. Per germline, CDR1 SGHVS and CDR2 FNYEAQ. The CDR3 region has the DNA TGTGCCAGCAGCTTAGATTCGAACAGGGGGTATCACACCTTC. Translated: CASSLDSNRGYHTF.

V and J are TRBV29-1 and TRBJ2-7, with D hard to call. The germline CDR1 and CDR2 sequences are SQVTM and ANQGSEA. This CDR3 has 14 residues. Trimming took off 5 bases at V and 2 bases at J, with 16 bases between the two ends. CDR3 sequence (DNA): TGCAGCGTTCATCATGGCGGTACGCCCTACGAGCAGTACTTC. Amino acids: CSVHHGGTPYEQYF.